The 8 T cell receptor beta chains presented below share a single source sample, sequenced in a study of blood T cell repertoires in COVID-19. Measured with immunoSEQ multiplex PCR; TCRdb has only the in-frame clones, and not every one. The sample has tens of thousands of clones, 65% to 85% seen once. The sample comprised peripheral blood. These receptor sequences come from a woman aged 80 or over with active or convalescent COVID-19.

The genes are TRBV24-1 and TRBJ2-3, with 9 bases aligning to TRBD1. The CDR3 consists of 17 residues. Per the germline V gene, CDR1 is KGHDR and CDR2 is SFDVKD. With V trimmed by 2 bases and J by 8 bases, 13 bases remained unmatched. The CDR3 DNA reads TGTGCCACCAGTGATTCCTCGGGACAGGGTGGTTTTGGTACGCAGTATTTT. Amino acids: CATSDSSGQGGFGTQYF.

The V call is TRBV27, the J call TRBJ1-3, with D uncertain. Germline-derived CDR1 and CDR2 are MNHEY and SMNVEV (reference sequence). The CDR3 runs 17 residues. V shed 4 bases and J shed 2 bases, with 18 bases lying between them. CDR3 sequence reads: CASSSNGPLNAGNTIYF. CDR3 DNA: TGTGCCAGCAGTTCCAATGGGCCGTTAAATGCTGGAAACACCATATATTTT.

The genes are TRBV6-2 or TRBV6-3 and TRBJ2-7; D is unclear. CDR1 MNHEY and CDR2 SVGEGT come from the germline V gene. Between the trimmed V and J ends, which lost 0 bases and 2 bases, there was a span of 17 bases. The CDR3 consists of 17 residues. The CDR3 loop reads CASSYSVAELTTYEQYF. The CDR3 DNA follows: TGTGCCAGCAGTTACTCGGTCGCAGAATTAACAACCTACGAGCAGTACTTC.

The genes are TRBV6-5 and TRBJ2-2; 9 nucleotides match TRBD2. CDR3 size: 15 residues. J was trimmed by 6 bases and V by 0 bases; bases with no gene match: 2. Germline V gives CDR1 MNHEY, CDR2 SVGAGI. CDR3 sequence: CASSYSAGGAGELFF. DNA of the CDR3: TGTGCCAGCAGTTACTCTGCGGGGGGGGCCGGGGAGCTGTTTTTT.

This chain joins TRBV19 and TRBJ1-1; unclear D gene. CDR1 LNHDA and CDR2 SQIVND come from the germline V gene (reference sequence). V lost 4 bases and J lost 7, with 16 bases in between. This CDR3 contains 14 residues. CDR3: CASSTETDSSEAFF. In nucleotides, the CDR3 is TGTGCCAGTAGTACCGAGACCGACTCGAGTGAAGCTTTCTTT.

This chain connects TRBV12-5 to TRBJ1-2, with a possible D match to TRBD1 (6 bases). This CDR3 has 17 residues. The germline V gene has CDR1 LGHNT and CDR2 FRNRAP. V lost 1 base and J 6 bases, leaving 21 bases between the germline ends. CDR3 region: CASGLAPPQWGQDGYTF. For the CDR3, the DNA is TGTGCTAGTGGTTTGGCCCCCCCCCAATGGGGGCAGGATGGCTACACCTTC.

CDR3 loop: CASSFAYLAGGQDTQYF. In DNA, the CDR3 is TGTGCCAGCAGCTTTGCCTATCTAGCGGGGGGTCAAGATACGCAGTATTTT. The chain recombines TRBV5-4 with TRBJ2-3; 11 bases map to TRBD2. There are 17 residues in the CDR3. Germline CDR1 and CDR2: SGHNT and YYREEE (reference sequence). The V gene end was trimmed by 2 bases and the J gene end by 5 bases; junction bases not matched to a gene: 10.

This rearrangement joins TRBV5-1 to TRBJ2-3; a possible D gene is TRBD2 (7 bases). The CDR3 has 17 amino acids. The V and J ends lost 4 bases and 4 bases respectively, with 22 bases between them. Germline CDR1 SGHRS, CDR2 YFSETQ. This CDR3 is CASSPGTRGGGSDTQYF. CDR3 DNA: TGCGCCAGCAGCCCCGGTACGCGCGGGGGCGGATCAGATACGCAGTATTTT.